This T cell receptor beta chain was retrieved from a study of blood T cell repertoires in COVID-19. Across the study: Donors in the United States, Italy and Spain gave samples during acute or convalescent COVID-19. PBMCs, B-cell-depleted T cells, or T cells provided the cDNA or gDNA that made up the material.

Germline lookup yields CDR1 MNHEY and CDR2 SVGEGT. The CDR3 sequence is 13 residues long. Trimming cost V 2 bases and J 7 bases, with 9 bases left between them. As originally analysed: Nucleated cell counts were estimated from reference gene primer amplification. Repertoires were generated with immunoSEQ multiplex PCR, while TCRdb's copy carries only in-frame clones and drops some. The DNA was the basis for D and trimming; V, J and clone size are from that table. In the table there are about 120,000 clones, 70% to 80% of which are singletons. The sequencing sample was made of peripheral blood. The V and J genes are TRBV6-2 or TRBV6-3 and TRBJ1-5, with a tentative D call TRBD1 (5 bases). The TCR was taken from a woman older than 75 with acute or convalescent COVID-19. The CDR3 DNA reads TGTGCCAGCAGTTACCAGGGATGGCAGCCCCAGCATTTT. This sequence encodes CASSYQGWQPQHF.